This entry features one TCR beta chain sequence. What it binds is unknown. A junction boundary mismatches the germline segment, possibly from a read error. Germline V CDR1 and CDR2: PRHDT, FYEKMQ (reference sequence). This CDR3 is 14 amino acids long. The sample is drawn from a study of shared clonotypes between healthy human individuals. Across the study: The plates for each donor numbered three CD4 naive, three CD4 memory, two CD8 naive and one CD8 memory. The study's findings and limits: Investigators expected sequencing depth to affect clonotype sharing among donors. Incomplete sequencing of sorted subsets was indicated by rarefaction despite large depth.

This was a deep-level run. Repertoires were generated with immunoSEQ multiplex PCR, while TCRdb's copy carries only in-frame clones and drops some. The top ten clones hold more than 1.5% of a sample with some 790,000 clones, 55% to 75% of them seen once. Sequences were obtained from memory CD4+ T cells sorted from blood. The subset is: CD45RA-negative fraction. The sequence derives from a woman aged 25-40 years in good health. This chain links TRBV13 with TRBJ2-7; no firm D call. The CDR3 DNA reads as TGTGCCAGCAGCTTAAGGCGAGATAACTACGGGCAGTACTTC. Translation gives CASSLRRDNYGQYF.